This T cell receptor (beta chain) derives from a study of blood T cells in healthy people across ages (dated by TCRdb to between 2015 and 2016). At the level of the whole study: In model experiments, template switching captured about one uniquely barcoded TCR beta cDNA molecule for every two T cells. The study measured age-related changes in TCR beta repertoire diversity using deep sequencing normalized with unique cDNA molecular identifiers. The donors were split into four age groups: young (average approximately 16 years), middle-aged (39), aged (approximately 59) and long-lived (approximately 80). Two additional independent replicas of 1 million unique cDNA reads from the same blood draw were analyzed for two donors (one aged 18 to 29 and one aged 80 or older).

About this clonotype: There is no known antigen for this receptor. Base qualities were left out, and no much larger clone turns up one base away.

Donors were a few dozen systemically healthy Caucasian individuals from Russia aged 6 to 90 years. Each donor gave roughly 9 milliliters of peripheral blood, drawn into EDTA-treated Vacutainer tubes. Ficoll-Paque density-gradient centrifugation was used to isolate PBMCs, with at least 7 million per sample. Trizol reagent was used to extract total RNA from PBMCs, with at least 6 micrograms per sample. For every donor, an aliquot of PBMCs went through flow cytometry to measure the percentages of naive CD45RAhigh/CD27high T cells. The CDR3 starts with the cysteine, ends with the phenylalanine, and has 20 residues. The CDR3 DNA has 60 bases and is translated from base 1. Points the paper makes about the study in general: A strong correlation was found between observed TCR beta diversity and the percentage of naive T cells measured by flow cytometry. The long-lived group showed more naive CD4+ T cells, fewer expanded clones and increased TCR diversity than the aged group, suggesting age selection. Because the CMV infection status of the donors was unknown, age-related changes in expanded clonotypes may potentially have been confounded. Since profiling was done on bulk unsorted PBMCs, naive and antigen-experienced compartments could not be conclusively compared. As age increased, observed TCR beta diversity per million T cells dropped in a roughly linear way, and a significant reduction was already evident by age around 41. Estimates of total diversity from one million sequenced T cells were regarded as lower bounds and underestimates.

The library was built by means of 5' RACE. TCRdb lists the instrument as Illumina HiSeq 2500. A second PCR of roughly 6 to 11 cycles was run with a J-beta primer mix and a sample-barcoded 5' primer. A unique molecular identifier was introduced onto each TCR beta cDNA molecule by a template-switch 5' adaptor carrying 12 random nucleotides. At least 2.5 million CDR3-containing paired-end reads were obtained from each sample. The Mint cDNA synthesis kit, primed by a TRBC-specific oligonucleotide, was used to synthesize first-strand cDNA from all RNA. After uracil-DNA glycosylase treatment, a first 18-cycle PCR used universal primers M1SS and BC2_uni_R on all cDNA. Concerning the study's data processing: For normalization, 1 million high-quality reads, each with a distinct molecular identifier, were randomly selected from each sample. Instead of being binned into consensus sequences, reads that shared molecular identifiers were thrown out. MiTCR, set to a Q25 quality threshold and the strictest error-elimination algorithm, was used for CDR3 identification, clonotype clustering and error correction. A nonparametric unseen species model using Euler transformation provided a lower-bound estimate of total TCR beta diversity. TCRdb cleaned the public reads at Q25 with fastp, built clones with MiXCR and kept in-frame beta chains. Rows are combined by CDR3 protein, so each entry shows the most common genes and DNA. TCRdb assigned the V and J calls; the authors' analysis was not used. In this sample the table shows hundreds of thousands of distinct CDR3 sequences, 25% to 35% of which occur a single time. 3% to 4% of the sample rests with the top ten.

Another study also made use of these data, one on T cells of mothers and their children. Drawing on the second study: Nine systemically healthy Caucasian individuals, comprising three mothers and their six children, were included as donors. cDNA synthesis consumed the entire amount of extracted RNA, loaded at 1.5 ug RNA in each 15 ul reaction. In the second PCR, sample barcodes and 2-4 random nucleotides were introduced via the M1S primer. Over 8.5 million TCR beta CDR3 reads came from each mother, compared with around 3 million reads from each child. In both related and unrelated pairs, thymic selection shapes the output of TCR recombination in a similar way, with inherited differences having only a minor effect. Normalized repertoire overlap was always found to be slightly, but never significantly, higher in related mother-child pairs than in unrelated mother-child pairs. No persistent microchimeric T cell clones were found, with a detection sensitivity of approximately 100 clones per million clonotypes. In the study, deep NGS was used to compare the TCR beta repertoires of mothers and children, and features distinguishing related mother-child pairs from unrelated individuals were sought. On average, the children were 11 +/- 4 years old, while the mothers were approximately 41 +/- 4 years old. After adapter ligation was performed with NEBNext reagents, the libraries were sequenced on an Illumina HiSeq 2000 with 100+100 nt paired-end reads. To prevent cross-contamination, the mother and child libraries were prepared one month apart and sequenced in separate runs. Each donor had between roughly 450,000 and 2,100,000 distinct TCR beta clonotypes identified. Naive TCR beta clonotypes were estimated from low-frequency clonotypes matched to each donor's FACS-determined naive share, without sorting.

The clonotype was recovered from a boy aged 2-15 years in good health. Specimen: blood. The chain links TRBV21-1 with TRBJ2-3; the DNA was not compared with TRBD2, the D call given in the table. TRBV21-1 corresponds to a pseudogene. DNA sequence: TGTGCCAGCAGCAAGGGGACTAGCGGGAGTCCCAACCCTAGCACAGATACGCAGTATTTT. It is translated as CASSKGTSGSPNPSTDTQYF.